This is a list of T cell receptor beta chains from one sample in a study of T cells in Graves' hyperthyroidism and ophthalmopathy. TCRdb reprocessed the multiplex PCR reads with MiXCR, giving one entry per CDR3 protein. This table holds approximately 620,000 distinct CDR3 sequences, 11% to 15% found once. Sequencing was carried out using blood. The receptors stem from a young woman with Graves' hyperthyroidism that later progressed to Graves' ophthalmopathy. CDR3s include the opening cysteine and the closing phenylalanine or tryptophan. D genes are given only for firm matches. The listing skips clone size in some rows; elsewhere it reads once, few, many or a size class.

d_gene,v_gene,j_gene,abundance,CDR3nt,CDR3aa
TRBD1,TRBV7-9,TRBJ2-7,NA,TGCGCCAGCAGCTTACCCCGACAGGGGCCTACCTACGAGCAGTACTTC,CASSLPRQGPTYEQYF
TRBD2,TRBV2,TRBJ2-5,NA,TGTGCCAGCAGCGGGACTAGCGGGGAGACCCAGTACTTC,CASSGTSGETQYF
NA,TRBV18,TRBJ1-6,few,TGTGCCAGCTCACCTCAGGACAGAGCGAATAATTCACCCCTCCACTTT,CASSPQDRANNSPLHF
TRBD1,TRBV2,TRBJ1-6,many,TGTGCCAGCAGTGAACGCGGACAGGGCCTAGGGGGTTCACCCCTCCACTTT,CASSERGQGLGGSPLHF
NA,TRBV5-5,TRBJ2-2,many,TGTGCCAGCAGCTCGGCTTTTGAGGAGCTGTTTTTT,CASSSAFEELFF
TRBD2,TRBV24-1,TRBJ2-7,many,TGTGCCACCAGTGACCGGGGACTAGCGGGCGAGCAGTACTTC,CATSDRGLAGEQYF
TRBD1,TRBV7-3,TRBJ1-1,many,TGTGCCAGCAGCTTGACTGGGACAGACACTGAAGCTTTCTTT,CASSLTGTDTEAFF
NA,TRBV6-2/TRBV6-3,TRBJ2-5,many,TGTGCCAGCGCCCGGACCGGGGAGTCCCAGTACTTC,CASARTGESQYF
NA,TRBV20-1,TRBJ2-1,many,TGCAGTGCAGAGAGAGGGGGAATCTACAATGAGCAGTTCTTC,CSAERGGIYNEQFF
TRBD1,TRBV6-5,TRBJ1-5,few,TGTGCCAGCAGTTACGGGGGGACAGCTCAGCCCCAGCATTTT,CASSYGGTAQPQHF
NA,TRBV7-9,TRBJ2-7,many,TGTGCCAGCATCCCGTCGGACCGACCCTCCTACGAGCAGTACTTC,CASIPSDRPSYEQYF
NA,TRBV2,TRBJ2-5,NA,TGTGCCAGCAGTGACCGGGTCCCCGGAACCCAGTACTTC,CASSDRVPGTQYF
NA,TRBV25-1,TRBJ1-2,NA,TGTGCCAGCAGTTTCGGCACGCCCTATGGCTACACCTTC,CASSFGTPYGYTF
NA,TRBV30,TRBJ2-7,NA,TGTGCCTGGACCAAAAGGCCCCCGACAGCAAACGAGCAGTACTTC,CAWTKRPPTANEQYF
TRBD1,TRBV5-1,TRBJ2-1,few,TGCGCCAGCAGCTTGGTGGGACAGGGGTCGGGGTACAATGAGCAGTTCTTC,CASSLVGQGSGYNEQFF
TRBD1,TRBV6-1,TRBJ1-6,many,TGTGCCAGCAGTGATGACAGGGCCTCACCCCTCCACTTT,CASSDDRASPLHF
NA,TRBV12-3/TRBV12-4,TRBJ1-4,many,TGTGCCAGCAGTCATGAATGGGGTCTTGTTGAAAAACTGTTTTTT,CASSHEWGLVEKLFF
NA,TRBV14,TRBJ1-6,NA,TGTACCAGCAGTCCTAGACCCCAGAGTAATTCACCCCTCCACTTT,CTSSPRPQSNSPLHF
TRBD1,TRBV28,TRBJ2-7,many,TGTGCCAGCAGTCCCACAGGGGCCCACGAGCAGTACTTC,CASSPTGAHEQYF
TRBD2,TRBV30,TRBJ2-1,many,TGTGCCGGAGGGACTAGCGGATACAATGAGCAGTTCTTC,CAGGTSGYNEQFF
NA,TRBV18,TRBJ2-1,many,TGTGCCAGCTCACCACCCTGGCAGGGGTTGTACCATGAGCAGTTCTTC,CASSPPWQGLYHEQFF
NA,TRBV10-3,TRBJ2-5,NA,TGTGCCATCAGTGAGGGCCAGATGTCAGGGGCCACCAAAGAGACCCAGTACTTC,CAISEGQMSGATKETQYF
TRBD2,TRBV28,TRBJ2-1,many,TGTGCCAGCATTTCACCCCTGGGGACTAACAATGAGCAGTTCTTC,CASISPLGTNNEQFF
TRBD2,TRBV6-1,TRBJ2-7,NA,TGTGCCAGCAGTGGCATACTAGCGGGAGAAACCTACGAGCAGTACTTC,CASSGILAGETYEQYF
TRBD1,TRBV20-1,TRBJ1-2,many,TGCAGTGCCAGAGAGGCCAGGGGGTACGGCTACACCTTC,CSAREARGYGYTF
NA,TRBV7-9,TRBJ2-7,few,TGTGCTAGTCAGGGACCCCTGTACGAGCAGTACTTC,CASQGPLYEQYF
NA,TRBV20-1,TRBJ1-5,NA,TGCAGTGCCCAGAGCACTCTGGGGGATCAGCCCCAGCATTTT,CSAQSTLGDQPQHF
TRBD1,TRBV13,TRBJ2-7,many,TGTGCCAGCAGTTGGACAGGGACCTACGAGCAGTACTTC,CASSWTGTYEQYF
NA,TRBV11-1,TRBJ2-1,many,TGTGCCAGCAGCTTAGTACGTCTAGGGATTGATGAGCAGTTCTTC,CASSLVRLGIDEQFF
NA,TRBV5-4,TRBJ1-4,NA,TGTGCCAGCAGTCCGGAGAACACCCGGATTGAAAAACTGTTTTTT,CASSPENTRIEKLFF
TRBD1,TRBV19,TRBJ2-5,NA,TGTGCCAGTAGTATCCGGGACAGGGAACCCCGAGAGACCCAGTACTTC,CASSIRDREPRETQYF
TRBD2,TRBV10-3,TRBJ2-5,many,TGTGCTCTTAGCAGCGGGAGTGCAGAGACCCAGTACTTC,CALSSGSAETQYF
TRBD2,TRBV28,TRBJ2-3,many,TGTGCCAGCAGTTTAAGTGCAGCGGGAGGCCTCGCAGATACGCAGTATTTT,CASSLSAAGGLADTQYF
TRBD1,TRBV7-9,TRBJ2-7,NA,TGTGCCAGCAGCCCATGGGACAGTTACGAGCAGTACTTC,CASSPWDSYEQYF
TRBD2,TRBV6-2/TRBV6-3,TRBJ2-7,NA,TGTGCCAGCAGTTACACAACCACTAGCGGGAGGCAGTACGAGCAGTACTTC,CASSYTTTSGRQYEQYF
TRBD2,TRBV18,TRBJ2-7,many,TGTGCCAGCTCACCACTAGCGGGAGGGACCTACGAGCAGTACTTC,CASSPLAGGTYEQYF
NA,TRBV9,TRBJ1-3,few,TGTGCCAGCAGCCCCCACACTGGAAACACCATATATTTT,CASSPHTGNTIYF
TRBD2,TRBV12-3/TRBV12-4,TRBJ2-1,many,TGTGCCAGCACCCCGCAATGGGTCGGTAGCGGGAATGAGCAGTTCTTC,CASTPQWVGSGNEQFF
NA,TRBV2,TRBJ1-1,many,TGTGCCAACCATGTACAGGGAATCTTAACTGAAGCTTTCTTT,CANHVQGILTEAFF
NA,TRBV29-1,TRBJ2-6,many,TGCAGCGTTGAAGATTTGGCAGGGGCCAACGTCCTGACTTTC,CSVEDLAGANVLTF